This T cell receptor beta chain emerged from a study of blood T cell repertoires in COVID-19. Study-wide background: Spain, Italy and the United States supplied samples that represented acute and convalescent COVID-19.

In the study's own analysis: Cell counts per sample came from amplifying reference gene primers. Here immunoSEQ multiplex PCR was the method, and the copy in TCRdb shows in-frame clones only, minus some. That table gives V, J and clone size, and the DNA gave D and trimming. The sample shows 100,000 to 150,000 clones, around 89% of them seen only once. As for this clone: One end of the junction fails to match germline, which may point to a read error.

This CDR3 has 14 amino acids. The germline CDR1 and CDR2 sequences are MNHNS and SASEGT. The source is a man aged 50 or older with active or convalescent COVID-19. The sequencing sample was made of peripheral blood. J is TRBJ2-2 and V is TRBV6-1; 7 positions agree with TRBD1. The CDR3 reads CASRDRVISGELFF. DNA of the CDR3: TGTGCCAGCCGTGACAGGGTAATTTCCGGGGAGCTGTTTTTT.